One and the same sample provided the 26 T cell receptor beta chains below, sequenced in a study of beta chain features in type 1 diabetes. Study-wide findings and caveats: Moderate but significant shortening of TCRB CDR3s was recorded in all four CD4+ subsets from Type 1 diabetes patients.

Reverse transcribing all isolated RNA meant expressed TCRB transcripts were sequenced. Produced via immunoSEQ multiplex PCR; TCRdb's table is partial and in-frame only. The repertoire consists of 95,000 to 150,000 clones, with about a sixth occurring once and the leading ten covering around 2.5%. Which antigens these TCRs recognize remains unknown. The specimen was central memory CD4+ T cells from blood. These TCRs come from a man aged 25 to 40 with type 1 diabetes.

This clone was detected only a few times. This chain joins TRBV2 and TRBJ1-2; 8 bases align to TRBD1. Germline values: CDR1 SNHLY, CDR2 FYNNEI. With V trimmed by 4 bases and J by 4 bases, 2 bases remained unmatched. This CDR3 is built from 13 residues. CDR3 DNA sequence: TGTGCCAGCAGTGGGACAGGGCCCTATGGCTACACCTTC. It codes for CASSGTGPYGYTF.

This clone was recorded a few times. The chain recombines TRBV4-3 with TRBJ1-6; D unresolved. The CDR3 spans 15 residues. The germline gives CDR1 LGHNA, CDR2 YSLEER. Trimming left V 0 bases short and J 9 bases short, with 12 bases between. CDR3 loop: CASSQDQRLSSPLHF. The CDR3 DNA sequence: TGCGCCAGCAGCCAAGATCAGAGGCTGTCTTCACCCCTCCACTTT.

This clone was seen only a few times. The chain employs TRBV11-2 and TRBJ2-1; no firm D call. V shed 0 bases and J shed 5 bases, with 5 bases lying between them. In germline, CDR1 is SGHAT, CDR2 FQNNGV. This CDR3 comprises 13 residues. The chain's CDR3 is CASSLDPNNEQFF. The CDR3 region has the DNA TGTGCCAGCAGCTTAGATCCTAACAATGAGCAGTTCTTC.

This clone was seen a few times. The genes are TRBV6-5 and TRBJ2-5; possibly TRBD1 or TRBD2 for D (5 bases each). TRBJ2-7 explains the end of the DNA better; the J call may be wrong. Germline CDR1 and CDR2: MNHEY and SVGAGI. CDR3 length: 15 amino acids. The CDR3 region has the DNA TGTGCCAGCAGTTACGGGGGTACGGGGAGCTACGAGCAGTACTTC. The encoded protein is CASSYGGTGSYEQYF.

Many counts were recorded for this clone. The chain joins TRBV7-2 to TRBJ2-5; D unclear. The CDR3 is 14 amino acids. Germline CDR1 is SGHTA and CDR2 is FQGNSA. The ends were cut back, 1 base at V and 4 bases at J, with 10 bases in the middle. DNA for the CDR3: TGTGCCAGCAGCTTAGGAGGCTGGGGAGAGACCCAGTACTTC. This gives the protein CASSLGGWGETQYF. Full variable domain (missing parts from reference TRBV7-2 and TRBJ2-5): GAGVSQSPSNKVTEKGKDVELRCDPISGHTALYWYRQSLGQGLEFLIYFQGNSAPDKSGLPSDRFSAERTGGSVSTLTIQRTQQEDSAVYLCASSLGGWGETQYFGPGTRLLVL.

This clone was detected a few times. This sequence joins TRBV6-1 and TRBJ1-6; D is unclear. The CDR3 sequence is 13 residues long. V was cut by 6 bases and J by 10 bases, with 13 bases left in between. In germline, CDR1 is MNHNS, CDR2 SASEGT. The chain's CDR3 is CASSLSEDSPLHF. The CDR3 nucleotides are TGTGCCAGCAGCCTTTCAGAGGACTCACCCCTCCACTTT.

The chain employs TRBV9 and TRBJ2-2; a weak D match, TRBD2 (6 bases). The V and J ends lost 0 bases and 2 bases respectively, with 8 bases between them. The V gene's germline CDR1 is SGDLS and CDR2 YYNGEE. The CDR3 loop spans 15 amino acids. The CDR3 nucleotides read TGTGCCAGCAGCGTAGGGAGGGTAAACACCGGGGAGCTGTTTTTT. It is translated as CASSVGRVNTGELFF.

This clone turned up a few times. The chain carries TRBV4-3 and TRBJ1-1; tentatively, D is TRBD1 (6 bases). Deletions cut 2 bases from V and 6 bases from J, with 13 bases between. The germline CDR1 and CDR2 sequences are LGHNA and YSLEER. CDR3 length: 14 residues. CDR3: CASSQSSGVAEAFF. The CDR3 DNA sequence: TGCGCCAGCAGCCAATCGTCAGGGGTCGCTGAAGCTTTCTTT.

The chain combines TRBV25-1 with TRBJ1-1; D remains ambiguous. V dropped 4 bases and J dropped 4 bases, with 4 bases sitting between them. Germline CDR1 is MGHDK and CDR2 is SYGVNS. This CDR3 contains 11 residues. CDR3 protein: CASSGVTEAFF. The CDR3 nucleotides are TGTGCCAGCAGTGGGGTCACTGAAGCTTTCTTT.

This clone was seen more than once but under ten times. The chain combines TRBV6-6 with TRBJ1-5, with 7 bases aligning to TRBD1. CDR1 MNHNY and CDR2 SVGAGI come from the germline V gene (reference sequence). Losses at the gene ends were 4 bases for V and 9 bases for J; bases not matched to a gene: 3. The CDR3 is 12 amino acids. The CDR3 DNA sequence: TGTGCCAGCAGTTCCTACAGGGGGCCCCAGCATTTT. Protein product: CASSSYRGPQHF.

This clone was found a few times. The chain uses TRBV14 and TRBJ2-1; D might be TRBD1 (6 bases). Germline V gene sequence: CDR1 SGHDN, CDR2 FVKESK. CDR3 length: 15 amino acids. Trimming pared 2 bases from V and 4 bases from J, leaving 12 bases between. The CDR3 DNA reads TGTGCCAGCAGCCAAAATCCAGGGGAATACAATGAGCAGTTCTTC. Encoded protein: CASSQNPGEYNEQFF.

The gene calls are TRBV4-1 and TRBJ2-3, with D possibly being TRBD1 (5 bases). The CDR3 has 15 residues. CDR1 and CDR2 from the germline V gene are MGHRA and YSYEKL. With 0 bases removed from V and 2 bases from J, the gap between germline ends came to 9 bases. CDR3 in amino acids: CASSQDDRNTDTQYF. Written as DNA, the CDR3 is TGCGCCAGCAGCCAAGATGACAGAAACACAGATACGCAGTATTTT.

The V and J genes are TRBV10-3 and TRBJ2-5; 7 bases match TRBD2. The V segment lost 6 bases and the J segment 5 bases; nucleotides outside the gene matches: 9. The CDR3 contains 14 residues. Germline V gene data show CDR1 as ENHRY and CDR2 as SYGVKD. CDR3: CAISPGRAQETQYF. DNA of the CDR3: TGTGCCATCAGCCCGGGGAGGGCGCAGGAGACCCAGTACTTC.

This clone was seen a few times. J is TRBJ2-3 and V is TRBV6-1; maybe TRBD2 (6 bases). Germline V gene lookup returns CDR1 MNHNS and CDR2 SASEGT. The ends were cut back, 6 bases at V and 5 bases at J, with 15 bases in the middle. The CDR3 has 14 amino acids. CDR3 bases: TGTGCCAGCAGCCTGACGCAGGGAGGAGATACGCAGTATTTT. Its protein is CASSLTQGGDTQYF.

The chain joins TRBV4-2 to TRBJ2-3; TRBD2 matches at 8 bases. Unmatched junction bases numbered 5, after V lost 2 bases and J lost 1 base. This CDR3 spans 16 amino acids. In germline, CDR1 is LGHNA, CDR2 YNFKEQ. The CDR3 DNA follows: TGTGCCAGCAGCCAAACGGGGGGGTTAGGCACAGATACGCAGTATTTT. Protein sequence: CASSQTGGLGTDTQYF.

This chain joins TRBV6-6 and TRBJ2-7; no firm D call. CDR3 size: 11 residues. Germline CDR1 and CDR2: MNHNY and SVGAGI (reference sequence). The ends were cut back, 6 bases at V and 2 bases at J, with 5 bases in the middle. CDR3: CASSSAYEQYF. The CDR3 nucleotides read TGTGCCAGCAGCTCTGCCTACGAGCAGTACTTC.

The V gene is TRBV29-1, the J gene TRBJ2-1; maybe TRBD2 (7 bases). CDR1 SQVTM and CDR2 ANQGSEA come from the germline V gene. The CDR3 covers 14 residues. V gave up 7 bases and J gave up 5 bases, with 18 bases separating them. The CDR3 sequence is CSARGGTTDNEQFF. CDR3 nucleotide sequence: TGCAGCGCCCGAGGGGGGACTACCGACAATGAGCAGTTCTTC.

In its sample, this clone was seen a few times. The CDR3 spells CSVEDEGPLVAEAFF. CDR3 nucleotides: TGCAGCGTTGAAGATGAGGGGCCATTGGTCGCTGAAGCTTTCTTT. The chain recombines TRBV29-1 with TRBJ1-1; perhaps TRBD1 as D (5 bases). The V end was cut by 0 bases, the J end by 6 bases, with 17 bases between. CDR1 SQVTM and CDR2 ANQGSEA come from the germline V gene. CDR3 size: 15 residues.

This clone showed up just a few times. CDR3 sequence reads: CAWRRWEGVNTGELFF. The CDR3 nucleotides read TGTGCCTGGAGGCGCTGGGAGGGAGTGAACACCGGGGAGCTGTTTTTT. The V gene is TRBV30, the J gene TRBJ2-2; 7 nucleotides match TRBD2. Germline CDR1 GTSNPN, CDR2 SVGIG (reference sequence). The CDR3 sequence is 16 residues long. The trim removed 3 bases at V and 1 base at J, leaving 8 bases unmatched.

The V call is TRBV18, the J call TRBJ1-1; 9 nucleotides line up with TRBD1. Trimming cost V 5 bases and J 1 base; bases outside gene matches: 17. This CDR3 has 19 residues. CDR1 KGHSH and CDR2 LQKENI come from the germline V gene. Here the CDR3 reads CASSSSPPTGGSGNTEAFF. Written as DNA, the CDR3 is TGTGCCAGCTCATCGTCCCCCCCTACAGGGGGCAGTGGGAACACTGAAGCTTTCTTT.

V gene TRBV7-9 combines with J gene TRBJ2-5; D ambiguous. CDR1 is SEHNR, CDR2 FQNEAQ, per germline (reference sequence). Trimming took off 0 bases at V and 0 bases at J, with 5 bases between the two ends. The CDR3 sequence is 14 residues long. The CDR3 is CASSLAKYQETQYF. Written as DNA, the CDR3 is TGTGCCAGCAGCTTAGCGAAGTACCAAGAGACCCAGTACTTC.

The gene calls are TRBV14 and TRBJ2-3; D may be TRBD2 (5 bases). This CDR3 spans 14 amino acids. V lost 4 bases, J lost 3 bases, and 11 bases lay in between. Germline CDR1 SGHDN, CDR2 FVKESK. The CDR3 bases are TGTGCCAGCAGCCCGACCGGACTTACAGATACGCAGTATTTT. It translates to CASSPTGLTDTQYF.

This clone turned up a few times. The gene calls are TRBV9 and TRBJ1-2; 12 bases line up with TRBD1. The germline CDR1 and CDR2 sequences are SGDLS and YYNGEE. V dropped 4 bases and J dropped 6; count of bases not matched to a gene: 10. This CDR3 has 16 amino acids. This CDR3 reads CASSTPSGQGANGYTF. In DNA form, the CDR3 reads TGTGCCAGCAGCACCCCATCGGGACAGGGGGCGAATGGCTACACCTTC.

A remark on this clone: In the same sample, other DNA sequences code for this CDR3. The gene calls are TRBV27 and TRBJ2-3, with D hard to call. Germline V gene sequence: CDR1 MNHEY, CDR2 SMNVEV (reference sequence). Trimming pared 4 bases from V and 2 bases from J, leaving 4 bases between. The CDR3 is 12 amino acids. The CDR3 DNA reads as TGTGCCAGCAGTTCCTACACAGATACGCAGTATTTT. It is translated as CASSSYTDTQYF.

The sample holds a few counts of this clone. The gene calls are TRBV5-4 and TRBJ1-6; D is uncertain. V was trimmed by 0 bases and J by 9 bases, leaving 16 bases between them. CDR1 is SGHNT and CDR2 is YYREEE in the germline V gene (reference sequence). CDR3 length equals 16 residues. The CDR3 here is CASSLAVGGDGSPLHF. The CDR3 DNA reads as TGTGCCAGCAGCTTGGCCGTCGGAGGAGATGGTTCACCCCTCCACTTT. Complete variable domain (other parts from reference TRBV5-4 and TRBJ1-6): ETGVTQSPTHLIKTRGQQVTLRCSSQSGHNTVSWYQQALGQGPQFIFQYYREEENGRGNFPPRFSGLQFPNYSSELNVNALELDDSALYLCASSLAVGGDGSPLHFGNGTRLTVT.

The chain combines TRBV5-4 with TRBJ2-7; D might be TRBD2 (6 bases). From germline, CDR1 is SGHNT and CDR2 YYREEE (reference sequence). The V gene lost 4 bases and the J gene lost 2 bases, with 13 bases spanning the gap. This CDR3 is 14 amino acids long. In nucleotides, the CDR3 is TGTGCCAGCAGCGCTGGGACTGGGACCTACGAGCAGTACTTC. Translated, it gives CASSAGTGTYEQYF.